The 31 T cell receptor beta chains reported below all come from one sample, sequenced in a study of blood T cell repertoires in COVID-19. The table came from immunoSEQ multiplex PCR; TCRdb's copy has only in-frame clones and leaves some out. The table records 45,000 to 70,000 clones, around four fifths of them present only once. The source material was peripheral blood. Receptors were obtained from a woman of 80 years or more with acute or convalescent COVID-19.

The chain recombines TRBV9 with TRBJ2-5; TRBD1 might be the D (6 bases). V gave up 4 bases and J gave up 1 base, with 11 bases separating them. Germline V gives CDR1 SGDLS, CDR2 YYNGEE. The CDR3 consists of 14 residues. CDR3 sequence reads: CASSPEGVQETQYF. The CDR3 DNA reads TGTGCCAGCAGCCCCGAGGGGGTCCAAGAGACCCAGTACTTC.

The rearrangement links TRBV7-2 to TRBJ2-5; possible D gene TRBD2, 5 bases. Looked up from germline, CDR1 is SGHTA and CDR2 is FQGNSA. V lost 4 bases, J lost 3 bases, and 15 bases lay in between. This CDR3 has 15 residues. The CDR3 protein is CASSSRDAREETQYF. Here the CDR3 DNA reads TGTGCCAGCAGCTCTAGGGATGCGCGGGAAGAGACCCAGTACTTC.

This sequence joins TRBV5-4 and TRBJ2-3; 14 positions agree with TRBD2. The CDR3 consists of 18 residues. CDR1 and CDR2 (germline): SGHNT, YYREEE (reference sequence). After removal of 5 bases from V and 1 base from J, the junction contained 9 bases not matched to a gene. CDR3: CASRTGTSGGGGTDTQYF. The DNA of the CDR3 is TGTGCCAGCAGGACCGGGACTAGCGGGGGAGGGGGCACAGATACGCAGTATTTT.

This clone was counted between two and nine times. The chain has TRBV29-1 and TRBJ1-5, with TRBD1 matching over 11 bases. Germline V gene sequence: CDR1 SQVTM, CDR2 ANQGSEA. With 7 bases clipped from V and 5 bases from J, the junction kept 4 bases outside the gene matches. There are 13 residues in the CDR3. The chain's CDR3 is CSAGTGGDQPQHF. Written as DNA, the CDR3 is TGCAGCGCCGGGACAGGGGGGGATCAGCCCCAGCATTTT.

The genes are TRBV5-4 and TRBJ1-2; D is unresolved. Trimming removed 2 bases at V and 2 bases at J, with 10 bases between. Germline V gives CDR1 SGHNT, CDR2 YYREEE (reference sequence). This CDR3 is 14 amino acids long. The CDR3 nucleotides read TGTGCCAGCAGCTTAGCGGGGTTGAACTATGGCTACACCTTC. Its translation is CASSLAGLNYGYTF.

The chain carries TRBV19 and TRBJ2-1, with D maybe TRBD1 (6 bases). V was shortened by 6 bases and J by 9 bases, with 12 bases between the two germline ends. This CDR3 spans 12 amino acids. Germline values: CDR1 LNHDA, CDR2 SQIVND (reference sequence). The CDR3 bases are TGTGCCAGTAGCCGCAGGGGCGCTGAGCAGTTCTTC. Translation: CASSRRGAEQFF.

This chain joins TRBV11-3 and TRBJ2-7, with D possibly being TRBD2 (6 bases). The CDR3 has 18 amino acids. The V gene lost 1 base and the J gene lost 0 bases, with 19 bases spanning the gap. CDR1 SGHNT and CDR2 YENEEA come from the germline V gene. As DNA, the CDR3 is TGTGCCAGCAGCTTAGGCGGGGCGTCCTTGTACCGCTCCTACGAGCAGTACTTC. It encodes CASSLGGASLYRSYEQYF.

The chain combines TRBV11-2 with TRBJ2-2; 13 nucleotides agree with TRBD2. CDR1 and CDR2 (germline): SGHAT, FQNNGV. V gave up 1 base and J gave up 3 bases; unmatched junction bases: 5. CDR3 length: 18 residues. CDR3 nucleotides: TGTGCCAGCAGCTTAGGCCGGACTAGCGGGGGATACACCGGGGAGCTGTTTTTT. Protein: CASSLGRTSGGYTGELFF.

The J gene is TRBJ1-6, the V gene TRBV19; tentative D call: TRBD1 (5 bases). CDR1 is LNHDA and CDR2 is SQIVND in the germline V gene (reference sequence). V shed 5 bases and J shed 2 bases, with 10 bases lying between them. This CDR3 comprises 15 residues. CDR3 sequence: CASSARQPYNSPLHF. CDR3 coding DNA: TGTGCCAGTAGTGCTCGACAGCCCTATAATTCACCCCTCCACTTT.

The V gene is TRBV7-2, the J gene TRBJ1-2; D call uncertain. The V and J ends lost 8 bases and 3 bases respectively, with 13 bases between them. The CDR3 has 13 residues. Germline V CDR1 and CDR2: SGHTA, FQGNSA. The CDR3 DNA reads TGTGCCAGCGCAGAGCGGGAATACTATGGCTACACCTTC. Its translation is CASAEREYYGYTF. The full variable domain, rest sourced from reference TRBV7-2 and TRBJ1-2, is GAGVSQSPSNKVTEKGKDVELRCDPISGHTALYWYRQSLGQGLEFLIYFQGNSAPDKSGLPSDRFSAERTGGSVSTLTIQRTQQEDSAVYLCASAEREYYGYTFGSGTRLTVV.

V usage is TRBV3-1 (or the pseudogene TRBV3-2) and J usage is TRBJ1-5, with 7 bases lining up with TRBD1. V shed 0 bases, J shed 3 bases, and the junction held 5 bases outside the gene matches. Germline V gene lookup returns CDR1 LGHDT and CDR2 YNNKEL (reference sequence). This CDR3 is 16 amino acids long. The CDR3, as DNA: TGTGCCAGCAGCCAAGATCCAGGGGGAAACAATCAGCCCCAGCATTTT. Translated, it gives CASSQDPGGNNQPQHF.

V and J are TRBV7-2 and TRBJ2-1; no reliable D call. Germline V gene sequence: CDR1 SGHTA, CDR2 FQGNSA. The V gene lost 8 bases and the J gene lost 10 bases, with 12 bases spanning the gap. The CDR3 loop spans 11 amino acids. Here the CDR3 DNA reads TGTGCCAGCTCGAGGTTCGAGGAGCAGTTCTTC. Amino acid sequence: CASSRFEEQFF. Drawing the rest from reference TRBV7-2 and TRBJ2-1, the complete variable domain is GAGVSQSPSNKVTEKGKDVELRCDPISGHTALYWYRQSLGQGLEFLIYFQGNSAPDKSGLPSDRFSAERTGGSVSTLTIQRTQQEDSAVYLCASSRFEEQFFGPGTRLTVL.

The chain recombines TRBV6-5 with TRBJ2-1, with a possible D match to TRBD2 (5 bases). Germline loops: CDR1 MNHEY, CDR2 SVGAGI. V lost 6 bases, J lost 2 bases, and 14 bases lay in between. This CDR3 contains 15 residues. DNA of the CDR3: TGTGCCAGCAGGCCCCCGGGAAGCCCCTACAATGAGCAGTTCTTC. Translation: CASRPPGSPYNEQFF.

CDR3 DNA: TGTGCCAGCAGTGACCGACTAGCGGGGACCTACAATGAGCAGTTCTTC. This encodes CASSDRLAGTYNEQFF. This chain joins TRBV6-1 and TRBJ2-1, with 11 bases lining up with TRBD2. After removal of 3 bases from V and 2 bases from J, the junction contained 3 bases not matched to a gene. The CDR3 covers 16 residues. The V gene's germline CDR1 is MNHNS and CDR2 SASEGT.

This chain joins TRBV5-1 and TRBJ1-1; TRBD1 might be the D (5 bases). The germline gives CDR1 SGHRS, CDR2 YFSETQ. Trimming removed 1 base at V and 0 bases at J, with 13 bases between. This CDR3 is built from 16 residues. CDR3 protein: CASSLHLTDVNTEAFF. CDR3 in DNA: TGCGCCAGCAGCTTGCACCTGACAGACGTGAACACTGAAGCTTTCTTT.

V is TRBV3-1 (or the pseudogene TRBV3-2) and J is TRBJ2-1; D remains unclear. V was cut by 4 bases and J by 5 bases, with 21 bases left in between. Germline V CDR1 and CDR2: LGHDT, YNNKEL (reference sequence). The length of the CDR3 is 17 residues. CDR3 nucleotides: TGTGCCAGCAGCCCCCAGAATGTGCGGTTAGGCCACAATGAGCAGTTCTTC. Its translation: CASSPQNVRLGHNEQFF.

The rearrangement links TRBV4-2 to TRBJ1-6; the D gene is possibly TRBD1 (6 bases). The CDR3 is 14 amino acids. Per the germline V gene, CDR1 is LGHNA and CDR2 is YNFKEQ. The V gene lost 7 bases and the J gene lost 6 bases, with 13 bases spanning the gap. The CDR3 DNA follows: TGTGCCAGCACCTCAGGGGTTCGTAATTCACCCCTCCACTTT. Translated, it gives CASTSGVRNSPLHF.

The rearrangement joins TRBV6-5 to TRBJ1-2; D possibly corresponds to TRBD1 (6 bases). The CDR3 consists of 14 residues. In germline, CDR1 is MNHEY, CDR2 SVGAGI. The V and J ends lost 7 bases and 4 bases respectively, with 16 bases between them. CDR3 coding DNA: TGTGCCAGCACCTCGACAGGAAGTACCTATGGCTACACCTTC. This translates into CASTSTGSTYGYTF.

A few counts support this clone. J is TRBJ1-2 and V is TRBV30; a possible D gene is TRBD1 (5 bases). Germline CDR1 reads GTSNPN; CDR2 reads SVGIG (reference sequence). V lost 2 bases to trimming and J lost 3 bases, with 10 bases between them. The CDR3 length is 13 residues. The chain's CDR3 is CAWSPGEDYGYTF. The CDR3 DNA reads TGTGCCTGGAGTCCGGGGGAGGACTATGGCTACACCTTC. Complete variable domain (other parts from reference TRBV30 and TRBJ1-2): SQTIHQWPATLVQPVGSPLSLECTVEGTSNPNLYWYRQAAGRGLQLLFYSVGIGQISSEVPQNLSASRPQDRQFILSSKKLLLSDSGFYLCAWSPGEDYGYTFGSGTRLTVV.

The V and J genes are TRBV6-1 and TRBJ2-5, with 11 bases fitting TRBD2. Germline lookup yields CDR1 MNHNS and CDR2 SASEGT. CDR3 length: 15 residues. J gave up 2 bases and V 2 bases, and 1 base lay outside the gene matches. The CDR3 region is CASSETSGGQETQYF. DNA of the CDR3: TGTGCCAGCAGTGAAACTAGCGGGGGACAAGAGACCCAGTACTTC.

CDR3 in DNA: TGTGCCAGCAGCTCGGGGACAGGGGGCTCCTACGAGCAGTACTTC. Its translation is CASSSGTGGSYEQYF. The rearrangement uses TRBV13 and TRBJ2-7; 11 bases match TRBD1. Germline CDR1 reads PRHDT; CDR2 reads FYEKMQ (reference sequence). This CDR3 spans 15 amino acids. V shed 4 bases and J 0 bases; nucleotides not matched to a gene: 2.

V and J are TRBV2 and TRBJ1-1, with TRBD1 as a possible D gene (5 bases). The length of the CDR3 is 14 residues. Trimming removed 3 bases at V and 4 bases at J, with 12 bases between. Germline CDR1 reads SNHLY; CDR2 reads FYNNEI. The chain's CDR3 is CASSDRVWGTEAFF. The CDR3, as DNA: TGTGCCAGCAGTGACAGGGTGTGGGGCACTGAAGCTTTCTTT.

This rearrangement joins TRBV11-2 to TRBJ2-5; D gene uncertain. CDR3 length equals 16 residues. Per the germline V gene, CDR1 is SGHAT and CDR2 is FQNNGV. With 1 base removed from V and 4 bases from J, the gap between germline ends came to 16 bases. This CDR3 reads CASSLGGRPRPETQYF. The CDR3 region has the DNA TGTGCCAGCAGCTTAGGCGGCCGACCCCGCCCAGAGACCCAGTACTTC.

The V and J genes are TRBV10-3 and TRBJ1-4; TRBD1 is a possible D gene (6 bases). Germline V gene data show CDR1 as ENHRY and CDR2 as SYGVKD. V was trimmed by 0 bases and J by 7 bases, leaving 18 bases between them. The CDR3 length is 17 residues. The DNA for the CDR3 is TGTGCCATCAGTGAGTCGAGTGCAGGGGAGATTTTTGAAAAACTGTTTTTT. Translating it yields CAISESSAGEIFEKLFF.

A few counts support this clone. The chain links TRBV6-1 to TRBJ1-3; no clear D gene. Per the germline V gene, CDR1 is MNHNS and CDR2 is SASEGT. The CDR3 is 16 amino acids. V was shortened by 0 bases and J by 0 bases, with 9 bases between the two germline ends. The CDR3 region is CASSEALRSSGNTIYF. Written as DNA, the CDR3 is TGTGCCAGCAGTGAAGCGCTGAGGAGCTCTGGAAACACCATATATTTT.

The chain uses TRBV24-1 and TRBJ1-4, with 10 bases aligning to TRBD1. V shed 3 bases and J 4 bases; nucleotides not matched to a gene: 4. The germline V gene has CDR1 KGHDR and CDR2 SFDVKD. This CDR3 comprises 16 residues. The CDR3 bases are TGTGCCACCAGTGATGGCCGGACAGGGGGTAATGAAAAACTGTTTTTT. It specifies CATSDGRTGGNEKLFF.

This clone was seen a single time. The V and J genes are TRBV5-1 and TRBJ1-3; TRBD1 is a possible D gene (6 bases). CDR1 is SGHRS and CDR2 is YFSETQ in the germline V gene. Trimming cost V 0 bases and J 2 bases, with 12 bases left between them. CDR3 size: 16 residues. CDR3 region: CASSLAPGQAGNTIYF. CDR3 nucleotides: TGCGCCAGCAGCTTGGCCCCGGGACAAGCTGGAAACACCATATATTTT.

DNA for the CDR3: TGTGCCAGCAGCCTCGGACAGGGGTCCTACGAGCAGTACTTC. Its protein is CASSLGQGSYEQYF. The genes are TRBV3-1 (or the pseudogene TRBV3-2) and TRBJ2-7, with 9 bases that match TRBD1. CDR3 length: 14 residues. CDR1 and CDR2 (germline): LGHDT, YNNKEL (reference sequence). Unmatched junction bases numbered 2, after V lost 4 bases and J lost 1 base.

In this sample, this clone turned up once. The chain carries TRBV5-4 and TRBJ2-7; a weak D match, TRBD1 (6 bases). Trimming left V 0 bases short and J 3 bases short, with 10 bases between. Per the germline V gene, CDR1 is SGHNT and CDR2 is YYREEE (reference sequence). The CDR3 is 14 amino acids. The CDR3 loop reads CASSLGTGHYEQYF. In nucleotides, the CDR3 is TGTGCCAGCAGCTTGGGGACGGGACACTACGAGCAGTACTTC. Drawing the rest from reference TRBV5-4 and TRBJ2-7, the complete variable domain is ETGVTQSPTHLIKTRGQQVTLRCSSQSGHNTVSWYQQALGQGPQFIFQYYREEENGRGNFPPRFSGLQFPNYSSELNVNALELDDSALYLCASSLGTGHYEQYFGPGTRLTVT.

The chain couples TRBV3-1 (or the pseudogene TRBV3-2) to TRBJ1-3; tentative D call: TRBD1 (5 bases). The CDR3 totals 16 residues. V was pared by 3 bases and J by 4 bases, with 16 bases between. Per germline, CDR1 LGHDT and CDR2 YNNKEL (reference sequence). Here the CDR3 reads CASSHSQGLMGNTIYF. CDR3 in DNA: TGTGCCAGCAGCCACTCCCAGGGCCTGATGGGAAACACCATATATTTT.

This clone was observed once. J is TRBJ2-1 and V is TRBV24-1; 9 nucleotides match TRBD1. Trimming removed 0 bases from V and 2 bases from J; junction bases left unmatched: 1. The CDR3 spans 16 residues. From germline, CDR1 is KGHDR and CDR2 SFDVKD. The CDR3 region has the DNA TGTGCCACCAGTGATTTGGGACAGGGGCCCTACAATGAGCAGTTCTTC. Amino acid sequence: CATSDLGQGPYNEQFF.